The clone carrying this T cell receptor beta chain was counted at least ten times. The antigen remains undetermined. The data stem from a study of T cells in Graves' hyperthyroidism and ophthalmopathy. Study findings and constraints: Most thyroid-expanded clonotypes above 0.001 were also found in blood.

Exclusions: uncontrolled infection, other autoimmune disease, pregnancy, lactation. Researchers amplified the TCR beta CDR3 regions from RNA transcripts. The HTBI primer set was used in a first-round RT-PCR of the TCR CDR3. TCRdb re-called the multiplex PCR reads through MiXCR, storing one row per CDR3 protein. Seen here are roughly 650,000 distinct CDR3 sequences, approximately 15% observed once, and the top ten hold roughly 3%. Germline V gene data show CDR1 as MDHEN and CDR2 as SYDVKM. CDR3 length equals 13 residues. Trimming pared 6 bases from V and 6 bases from J, leaving 14 bases between. The source of this sequence is a woman between 40 and 55 years old with Graves' ophthalmopathy. Sample: blood. This chain links TRBV28 with TRBJ1-1, with a tentative D call TRBD1 (5 bases). The CDR3 DNA is TGTGCCAGCAGCAACCGACAGCTCCCTGAAGCTTTCTTT. Its translation is CASSNRQLPEAFF.